This is a list of T cell receptor beta chains from one sample in a study of lymphopenia after photon versus proton radiotherapy. Assay: immunoSEQ multiplex PCR; the TCRdb copy retains only in-frame clones and omits some. The sample lists more than 30,000 clones, more than 75% seen once, with approximately 2.9% in the top ten. The sample consisted of peripheral blood, taken from a patient treated with photon-based radiotherapy. The receptors were sampled from a man between 45 and 60 years old with gastric cancer. CDR3s include the opening cysteine and the closing phenylalanine or tryptophan. The order of the fields is D gene, J gene, clone size, V gene, CDR3 protein, CDR3 DNA. The D gene is left open where the match is weak. Clone size, where shown, is once, few, many, or a class for clones that have expanded.

d_call: TRBD2
j_call: TRBJ2-7
clone_size: .
v_call: TRBV30
cdr3_aa: CAWSASGLSYEQYF
cdr3_nt: TGTGCCTGGAGTGCTAGCGGGCTCAGCTACGAGCAGTACTTC

d_call: .
j_call: TRBJ2-5
clone_size: once
v_call: TRBV7-8
cdr3_aa: CASSLRRTQETQYF
cdr3_nt: TGTGCCAGCAGCTTAAGGAGGACCCAAGAGACCCAGTACTTC

d_call: TRBD1
j_call: TRBJ1-1
clone_size: .
v_call: TRBV5-4
cdr3_aa: CASRFTGAVNTEAFF
cdr3_nt: TGTGCCAGCAGATTTACAGGGGCGGTGAACACTGAAGCTTTCTTT

d_call: .
j_call: TRBJ2-7
clone_size: .
v_call: TRBV7-6
cdr3_aa: CASSRTEGYEQYF
cdr3_nt: TGTGCCAGCAGCCGAACCGAGGGGTATGAGCAGTACTTC

d_call: .
j_call: TRBJ1-4
clone_size: .
v_call: TRBV6-5
cdr3_aa: CASSPTHPTNEKLFF
cdr3_nt: TGTGCCAGCAGCCCGACCCACCCAACTAATGAAAAACTGTTTTTT

d_call: .
j_call: TRBJ1-2
clone_size: .
v_call: TRBV28
cdr3_aa: CASSPLNYGYTF
cdr3_nt: TGTGCCAGCAGTCCGCTAAACTATGGCTACACCTTC

d_call: TRBD1
j_call: TRBJ2-4
clone_size: .
v_call: TRBV19
cdr3_aa: CASNDRGLAKNIQYF
cdr3_nt: TGTGCCAGTAATGACAGGGGACTAGCCAAAAACATTCAGTACTTC

d_call: .
j_call: TRBJ1-5
clone_size: .
v_call: TRBV27
cdr3_aa: CASSTTWNQPQHF
cdr3_nt: TGTGCCAGCAGTACAACTTGGAATCAGCCCCAGCATTTT

d_call: TRBD2
j_call: TRBJ2-1
clone_size: .
v_call: TRBV4-1
cdr3_aa: CASSVRLAGGLNEQFF
cdr3_nt: TGCGCCAGCAGTGTCAGACTAGCGGGAGGGCTCAATGAGCAGTTCTTC

d_call: .
j_call: TRBJ2-3
clone_size: .
v_call: TRBV5-1
cdr3_aa: CASSLPGEDTQYF
cdr3_nt: TGCGCCAGCAGCTTGCCAGGGGAAGATACGCAGTATTTT

d_call: .
j_call: TRBJ2-7
clone_size: once
v_call: TRBV11-2
cdr3_aa: CASSALRNYEQYF
cdr3_nt: TGTGCCAGCAGCGCCCTTAGGAACTACGAGCAGTACTTC

d_call: .
j_call: TRBJ2-3
clone_size: .
v_call: TRBV30
cdr3_aa: CAWSPRGGGHTDTQYF
cdr3_nt: TGTGCCTGGAGTCCGAGAGGTGGGGGGCACACAGATACGCAGTATTTT

d_call: .
j_call: TRBJ2-5
clone_size: .
v_call: TRBV30
cdr3_aa: CAWSPGPYGAQYF
cdr3_nt: TGTGCCTGGAGTCCAGGACCCTACGGGGCCCAGTACTTC

d_call: .
j_call: TRBJ2-1
clone_size: once
v_call: TRBV7-8
cdr3_aa: CASSSTSNQPNEQFF
cdr3_nt: TGTGCCAGCAGCTCGACTAGTAATCAGCCTAATGAGCAGTTCTTC

d_call: .
j_call: TRBJ1-4
clone_size: once
v_call: TRBV7-9
cdr3_aa: CASSLLGGAGEKLFF
cdr3_nt: TGTGCCAGCAGCTTATTGGGGGGCGCGGGTGAAAAACTGTTTTTT

d_call: .
j_call: TRBJ1-3
clone_size: .
v_call: TRBV5-1
cdr3_aa: CASSLDGLSSGNTIYF
cdr3_nt: TGCGCCAGCAGCTTGGACGGATTGAGCTCTGGAAACACCATATATTTT

d_call: TRBD1
j_call: TRBJ1-2
clone_size: .
v_call: TRBV5-6
cdr3_aa: CASSDTGGAITNYGYTF
cdr3_nt: TGTGCCAGCAGTGATACAGGGGGCGCCATTACTAACTATGGCTACACCTTC

d_call: .
j_call: TRBJ1-3
clone_size: .
v_call: TRBV28
cdr3_aa: CASSLMGSPGNTIYF
cdr3_nt: TGTGCCAGCAGTTTAATGGGGAGCCCTGGAAACACCATATATTTT

d_call: .
j_call: TRBJ2-1
clone_size: .
v_call: TRBV6-6
cdr3_aa: CASRQRVENEQFF
cdr3_nt: TGTGCCAGCAGGCAGCGGGTCGAGAATGAGCAGTTCTTC

d_call: TRBD1
j_call: TRBJ2-3
clone_size: .
v_call: TRBV7-2
cdr3_aa: CASSRNRGADTQYF
cdr3_nt: TGTGCCAGCAGCCGAAACAGGGGTGCAGATACGCAGTATTTT

d_call: .
j_call: TRBJ1-4
clone_size: few
v_call: TRBV30
cdr3_aa: CAGRVGKRGTNEKLFF
cdr3_nt: TGTGCCGGGAGGGTAGGGAAGAGAGGAACTAATGAAAAACTGTTTTTT

d_call: .
j_call: TRBJ1-2
clone_size: few
v_call: TRBV2
cdr3_aa: CASTVWGAGGYTF
cdr3_nt: TGTGCCAGCACGGTGTGGGGGGCGGGTGGCTACACCTTC

d_call: TRBD2
j_call: TRBJ2-1
clone_size: few
v_call: TRBV10-3
cdr3_aa: CAITPGLAGGPLNEQFF
cdr3_nt: TGTGCCATCACTCCGGGACTAGCGGGAGGGCCCCTAAATGAGCAGTTCTTC

d_call: .
j_call: TRBJ2-7
clone_size: once
v_call: TRBV4-2
cdr3_aa: CASSQLGGSSYEQYF
cdr3_nt: TGTGCCAGCAGCCAATTAGGCGGAAGCTCCTACGAGCAGTACTTC

d_call: .
j_call: TRBJ2-3
clone_size: .
v_call: TRBV4-1
cdr3_aa: CASSPRLVGSDTQYF
cdr3_nt: TGCGCCAGCAGCCCTAGACTAGTAGGATCAGATACGCAGTATTTT

d_call: TRBD2
j_call: TRBJ2-1
clone_size: .
v_call: TRBV19
cdr3_aa: CASTSGGFYNEQFF
cdr3_nt: TGTGCCAGTACTAGCGGAGGGTTCTACAATGAGCAGTTCTTC

d_call: TRBD1
j_call: TRBJ1-6
clone_size: .
v_call: TRBV10-3
cdr3_aa: CAISGLGQSSPLHF
cdr3_nt: TGTGCCATCAGTGGATTGGGACAGAGTTCACCCCTCCACTTT

d_call: TRBD2
j_call: TRBJ2-7
clone_size: .
v_call: TRBV4-2
cdr3_aa: CASSQEATGLGGEQYF
cdr3_nt: TGTGCCAGCAGCCAAGAAGCGACGGGACTAGGGGGCGAGCAGTACTTC

d_call: .
j_call: TRBJ2-1
clone_size: .
v_call: TRBV10-1
cdr3_aa: CASSPRGLGDEQFF
cdr3_nt: TGCGCCAGCAGTCCGCGTGGACTTGGGGATGAGCAGTTCTTC

d_call: .
j_call: TRBJ2-5
clone_size: once
v_call: TRBV13
cdr3_aa: CASSTPRTVETQYF
cdr3_nt: TGTGCCAGCAGCACCCCCCGGACAGTCGAGACCCAGTACTTC

d_call: .
j_call: TRBJ2-7
clone_size: few
v_call: TRBV4-1
cdr3_aa: CASSPITGFNEQYF
cdr3_nt: TGCGCCAGCAGCCCAATTACAGGGTTCAACGAGCAGTACTTC

d_call: TRBD1
j_call: TRBJ1-5
clone_size: .
v_call: TRBV28
cdr3_aa: CASSLLTGEGNQPQHF
cdr3_nt: TGTGCCAGCAGTTTGCTGACAGGGGAAGGCAATCAGCCCCAGCATTTT

d_call: .
j_call: TRBJ2-4
clone_size: .
v_call: TRBV19
cdr3_aa: CASRKEENIQYF
cdr3_nt: TGTGCCAGTAGGAAGGAGGAAAACATTCAGTACTTC

d_call: .
j_call: TRBJ2-2
clone_size: .
v_call: TRBV30
cdr3_aa: CAWSVGGTGELFF
cdr3_nt: TGTGCCTGGAGTGTCGGAGGGACCGGGGAGCTGTTTTTT

d_call: TRBD2
j_call: TRBJ2-2
clone_size: .
v_call: TRBV4-2
cdr3_aa: CASSQDRRTSGSTGELFF
cdr3_nt: TGTGCCAGCAGCCAAGATCGGAGGACTAGCGGGAGCACCGGGGAGCTGTTTTTT

d_call: TRBD1
j_call: TRBJ2-7
clone_size: once
v_call: TRBV5-6
cdr3_aa: CASSPRDRPYEQYF
cdr3_nt: TGTGCCAGCAGCCCCAGGGACAGGCCGTACGAGCAGTACTTC

d_call: TRBD2
j_call: TRBJ2-5
clone_size: .
v_call: TRBV7-9
cdr3_aa: CASSLGASGKETQYF
cdr3_nt: TGTGCCAGCAGCCTTGGGGCTAGCGGAAAAGAGACCCAGTACTTC

d_call: TRBD2
j_call: TRBJ2-3
clone_size: .
v_call: TRBV29-1
cdr3_aa: CSAVGSSGMADTQYF
cdr3_nt: TGCAGCGCGGTAGGGTCTAGCGGGATGGCAGATACGCAGTATTTT

d_call: TRBD2
j_call: TRBJ2-1
clone_size: .
v_call: TRBV7-8
cdr3_aa: CASSPAWTSGYNEQFF
cdr3_nt: TGTGCCAGCAGCCCTGCATGGACTAGCGGATACAATGAGCAGTTCTTC

d_call: .
j_call: TRBJ2-5
clone_size: .
v_call: TRBV15
cdr3_aa: CATSRGFSQETQYF
cdr3_nt: TGTGCCACCAGCAGAGGATTCAGCCAAGAGACCCAGTACTTC

d_call: .
j_call: TRBJ1-4
clone_size: .
v_call: TRBV29-1
cdr3_aa: CSVDGGTNEKLFF
cdr3_nt: TGCAGCGTTGATGGGGGGACTAATGAAAAACTGTTTTTT

d_call: TRBD2
j_call: TRBJ2-1
clone_size: once
v_call: TRBV7-9
cdr3_aa: CASSVREGRYEQFF
cdr3_nt: TGTGCCAGCAGCGTGCGGGAGGGCCGTTATGAGCAGTTCTTC

d_call: TRBD2
j_call: TRBJ2-7
clone_size: .
v_call: TRBV27
cdr3_aa: CASSSHSGIDEQYF
cdr3_nt: TGTGCCAGCAGTTCCCATAGCGGGATTGACGAGCAGTACTTC

d_call: .
j_call: TRBJ1-2
clone_size: .
v_call: TRBV28
cdr3_aa: CAAGVNGYTF
cdr3_nt: TGTGCCGCGGGAGTTAATGGCTACACCTTC

d_call: TRBD1
j_call: TRBJ1-2
clone_size: once
v_call: TRBV5-4
cdr3_aa: CASSLGGQGLGGYTF
cdr3_nt: TGTGCCAGCAGCTTGGGCGGACAGGGGTTGGGTGGCTACACCTTC

d_call: .
j_call: TRBJ1-5
clone_size: .
v_call: TRBV27
cdr3_aa: CASSPGQRYPNNQPQHF
cdr3_nt: TGTGCCAGCAGCCCCGGACAGAGATATCCAAACAATCAGCCCCAGCATTTT

d_call: .
j_call: TRBJ2-1
clone_size: once
v_call: TRBV7-8
cdr3_aa: CASSSGAGLNNEQFF
cdr3_nt: TGTGCCAGCAGCTCCGGCGCGGGACTCAACAATGAGCAGTTCTTC

d_call: .
j_call: TRBJ2-2
clone_size: .
v_call: TRBV6-5
cdr3_aa: CASSYGVGTGELFF
cdr3_nt: TGTGCCAGCAGTTACGGGGTTGGTACGGGGGAGCTGTTTTTT

d_call: TRBD1
j_call: TRBJ1-2
clone_size: .
v_call: TRBV7-3
cdr3_aa: CASSFPGTGGAGYTF
cdr3_nt: TGTGCCAGCAGCTTCCCCGGGACAGGGGGCGCTGGCTACACCTTC

d_call: .
j_call: TRBJ1-4
clone_size: .
v_call: TRBV30
cdr3_aa: CASNSFDEKLFF
cdr3_nt: TGTGCCTCCAACAGTTTTGATGAAAAACTGTTTTTT

d_call: TRBD2
j_call: TRBJ2-7
clone_size: few
v_call: TRBV19
cdr3_aa: CASSILAGGYEQYF
cdr3_nt: TGTGCCAGTAGTATCCTAGCGGGAGGCTACGAGCAGTACTTC

d_call: TRBD1
j_call: TRBJ2-5
clone_size: .
v_call: TRBV7-8
cdr3_aa: CASSGQGAGETQYF
cdr3_nt: TGTGCCAGCAGCGGACAGGGGGCCGGAGAGACCCAGTACTTC

d_call: TRBD1
j_call: TRBJ2-3
clone_size: .
v_call: TRBV5-6
cdr3_aa: CASTAGQGNTDTQYF
cdr3_nt: TGTGCCAGCACCGCGGGACAGGGTAACACAGATACGCAGTATTTT

d_call: .
j_call: TRBJ1-5
clone_size: few
v_call: TRBV7-2
cdr3_aa: CASSPGRGNQPQHF
cdr3_nt: TGTGCCAGCAGCCCAGGACGGGGGAATCAGCCCCAGCATTTT

d_call: .
j_call: TRBJ1-4
clone_size: .
v_call: TRBV7-9
cdr3_aa: CASSLGGFPTNEKLFF
cdr3_nt: TGTGCCAGCAGCCTCGGGGGATTTCCGACTAATGAAAAACTGTTTTTT

d_call: .
j_call: TRBJ2-1
clone_size: .
v_call: TRBV6-6
cdr3_aa: CASSSPPGNEQFF
cdr3_nt: TGTGCCAGCAGTTCGCCTCCGGGGAATGAGCAGTTCTTC

d_call: TRBD1
j_call: TRBJ2-1
clone_size: .
v_call: TRBV5-4
cdr3_aa: CASSLGRRDRVFGEQLF
cdr3_nt: TGTGCCAGCAGCTTGGGTCGCCGGGACAGGGTATTTGGTGAGCAGCTCTTC

d_call: TRBD2
j_call: TRBJ2-1
clone_size: .
v_call: TRBV6-5
cdr3_aa: CASTGTSGYNEQFF
cdr3_nt: TGTGCCAGCACCGGGACTAGCGGTTACAATGAGCAGTTCTTC